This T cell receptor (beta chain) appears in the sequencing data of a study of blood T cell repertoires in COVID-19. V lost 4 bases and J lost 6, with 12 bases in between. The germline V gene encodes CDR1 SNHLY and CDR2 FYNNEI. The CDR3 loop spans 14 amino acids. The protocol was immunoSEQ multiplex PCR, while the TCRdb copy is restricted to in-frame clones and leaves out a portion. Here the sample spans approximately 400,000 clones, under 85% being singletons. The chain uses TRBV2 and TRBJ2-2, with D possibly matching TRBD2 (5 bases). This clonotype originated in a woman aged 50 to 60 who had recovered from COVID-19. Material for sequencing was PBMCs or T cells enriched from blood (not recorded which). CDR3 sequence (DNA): TGTGCCAGCAGTGGAGACTGGGGAGCCGGGGAGCTGTTTTTT. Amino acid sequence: CASSGDWGAGELFF.